These 12 T cell receptor beta chains were sequenced from one sample in a study of Graves' ophthalmopathy and Graves' hyperthyroidism. Transcripts of RNA were the source for amplifying TCR beta CDR3 regions. The first-round RT-PCR employed HTBI primers together with the Qiagen OneStep RT-PCR kit. A multiplex PCR was then performed as the second round. Via MiXCR, TCRdb re-called the multiplex PCR reads, giving one row per CDR3 protein. The sample consists of about 390,000 distinct CDR3 sequences, 17% of them appearing once. Input material: peripheral blood. These receptor sequences come from an adult woman with stable Graves' hyperthyroidism.

The V gene is TRBV6-1, the J gene TRBJ1-1; no clear D. Germline CDR1 MNHNS, CDR2 SASEGT. Trimming removed 7 bases from V and 2 bases from J, with 17 bases in between. CDR3 length equals 15 residues. The DNA for the CDR3 is TGTGCCAGCAAAAGAGGTCGGGAGTTAAACACTGAAGCTTTCTTT. This translates into CASKRGRELNTEAFF.

This clonotype came up many times. The chain recombines TRBV2 with TRBJ2-5, with 14 bases aligning to TRBD2. With 7 bases clipped from V and 5 bases from J, the junction kept 9 bases outside the gene matches. Looked up from germline, CDR1 is SNHLY and CDR2 is FYNNEI. The CDR3 is made up of 16 amino acids. The CDR3 here is CASMRGLAGAGETQYF. In nucleotides, the CDR3 is TGTGCCAGCATGCGGGGACTAGCGGGAGCAGGGGAGACCCAGTACTTC. Filled out from reference TRBV2 and TRBJ2-5, the complete variable domain reads EPEVTQTPSHQVTQMGQEVILRCVPISNHLYFYWYRQILGQKVEFLVSFYNNEISEKSEIFDDQFSVERPDGSNFTLKIRSTKLEDSAMYFCASMRGLAGAGETQYFGPGTRLLVL.

The sample holds one count of this clonotype. An end of the junction does not agree with germline; a read error may underlie this. The rearrangement uses TRBV12-3 or TRBV12-4 and TRBJ2-2; D is perhaps TRBD2 (5 bases). The CDR3 contains 12 residues. This chain's CDR3 is CASRLIVGELCF. CDR3 bases: TGTGCCAGCAGGTTAATTGTCGGGGAGCTGTGTTTT.

This clonotype has ten or more counts. The chain has TRBV24-1 and TRBJ1-1, with D unclear. The ends were cut back, 2 bases at V and 1 base at J, with 7 bases in the middle. CDR3 length: 14 residues. Germline V lookup: CDR1 KGHDR, CDR2 SFDVKD. CDR3 protein: CATSDSGPNTEAFF. CDR3 nucleotides: TGTGCCACCAGTGATTCCGGGCCGAACACTGAAGCTTTCTTT.

In this sample, this clonotype turned up many times. CDR3 protein: CASSLLGGLGRETQYF. In DNA form, the CDR3 reads TGTGCCAGCAGCTTGCTCGGGGGTTTGGGGCGGGAGACCCAGTACTTC. The chain employs TRBV5-5 and TRBJ2-5; a possible D gene is TRBD2 (6 bases). Germline V gene data show CDR1 as SGHKS and CDR2 as YYEKEE (reference sequence). This CDR3 contains 16 residues. Trimming removed 1 base from V and 5 bases from J, with 18 bases in between.

This clonotype has ten or more counts. The rearrangement joins TRBV30 to TRBJ1-1; D gene ambiguous. The CDR3 length is 14 residues. Germline V gene sequence: CDR1 GTSNPN, CDR2 SVGIG (reference sequence). Trimming took off 2 bases at V and 1 base at J, with 11 bases between the two ends. CDR3 coding DNA: TGTGCCTGGAGTACGGGCCTCGGGAACACTGAAGCTTTCTTT. It yields the protein CAWSTGLGNTEAFF.

This clonotype was recorded at least ten times. J is TRBJ2-2 and V is TRBV6-1; tentatively, D is TRBD1 (6 bases). The CDR3 covers 15 residues. Germline loops: CDR1 MNHNS, CDR2 SASEGT. V was shortened by 8 bases and J by 2 bases, with 15 bases between the two germline ends. The CDR3 DNA reads TGTGCCAGCTTTAGGGCAGGGGACAACACCGGGGAGCTGTTTTTT. Translation: CASFRAGDNTGELFF.

There are many counts of this clonotype. This CDR3 reads CATSIRTVPGNTIYF. CDR3 DNA sequence: TGTGCCACCAGCATAAGGACTGTGCCGGGAAACACCATATATTTT. The V and J genes are TRBV15 and TRBJ1-3; D remains unclear. The CDR3 loop spans 15 amino acids. Germline values: CDR1 LNHNV, CDR2 YYDKDF (reference sequence). The V and J ends lost 4 bases and 4 bases respectively, with 14 bases between them.

This clonotype was observed a few times. This chain connects TRBV7-2 to TRBJ2-7, with 12 nucleotides matching TRBD2. Germline values: CDR1 SGHTA, CDR2 FQGNSA. V was pared by 1 base and J by 6 bases, with 7 bases of the junction left unmatched. CDR3 length: 16 amino acids. The CDR3 DNA reads TGTGCCAGCAGCTTAGACCGGCTGACTAGCGGGAGCGAGCAGTACTTC. It codes for CASSLDRLTSGSEQYF.

In its sample, this clonotype was seen many times. The chain uses TRBV24-1 and TRBJ2-5; possibly TRBD1 for D (5 bases). The V end was cut by 5 bases, the J end by 2 bases, with 8 bases between. CDR3 size: 13 residues. Germline V gives CDR1 KGHDR, CDR2 SFDVKD. CDR3 nucleotides: TGTGCCACCAGTGTCAGGGAACAAGAGACCCAGTACTTC. Its protein product is CATSVREQETQYF.

This clonotype was detected many times. V and J are TRBV3-1 and TRBJ1-6, with D uncertain. The germline V and J ends were trimmed by 1 base and 6 bases, with 13 bases remaining between them. The CDR3 has 16 residues. Germline assignment: CDR1 LGHDT and CDR2 YNNKEL (reference sequence). CDR3 in DNA: TGTGCCAGCAGCCAAGCCTGGGGAGGACTTAATTCACCCCTCCACTTT. Translation gives CASSQAWGGLNSPLHF. The full variable domain, in which reference TRBV3-1 and TRBJ1-6 provide the parts outside the CDR3, is DTAVSQTPKYLVTQMGNDKSIKCEQNLGHDTMYWYKQDSKKFLKIMFSYNNKELIINETVPNRFSPKSPDKAHLNLHINSLELGDSAVYFCASSQAWGGLNSPLHFGNGTRLTVT.

Ten or more counts support this clonotype. The chain recombines TRBV19 with TRBJ1-1; no firm D call. Trimming pared 4 bases from V and 0 bases from J, leaving 6 bases between. The CDR3 is made up of 13 amino acids. CDR1 is LNHDA, CDR2 SQIVND, per germline (reference sequence). This chain's CDR3 is CASSRSVNTEAFF. The CDR3 nucleotides read TGTGCCAGTAGTAGGTCCGTGAACACTGAAGCTTTCTTT.